This T cell receptor (beta chain) appears in the sequencing data of a study of cytotoxic CD8 clonotypes in ibrutinib-treated CLL. The assay was immunoSEQ multiplex PCR, and TCRdb's table has in-frame clones only and misses some. The data contain 35,000 to 40,000 clones, about 70% of them singletons. With respect to this clone: Its antigen is not known.

The CDR3 contains 13 residues. From germline, CDR1 is SQVTM and CDR2 ANQGSEA. V was clipped by 7 bases and J by 9 bases, with 16 bases between them. Study results and limitations: Baseline values of clonality outstripped age-matched healthy donors and followed circulating CD8+ T-cell counts. Sustained-remission patients were sampled at one set of times and progressing patients at different ones. Clonality was higher at ibrutinib response and returned toward baseline at progression.

The sample in question was PBMCs, obtained at disease progression, from a patient treated with ibrutinib. The sequence came from a human donor with chronic lymphocytic leukemia. V and J are TRBV29-1 and TRBJ2-6; D is unresolved. CDR3 amino acids: CSALSKSHNVLTF. The CDR3 DNA follows: TGCAGCGCCCTATCCAAGAGTCACAACGTCCTGACTTTC.